Given below is one TCR beta chain in context. The entry originates in a study of blood T cell dynamics during melanoma immunotherapy. Background on the study: First-line therapy was either pembrolizumab or nivolumab with ipilimumab for metastatic melanoma.

The CDR3 runs 12 residues. Germline V CDR1 and CDR2: SGHTS, YDEGEE. Trimming left V 3 bases short and J 10 bases short, with 14 bases between. Data came from immunoSEQ multiplex PCR; TCRdb stores just in-frame clones and leaves some out. The sample shows 15,000 to 20,000 clones, approximately 90% of them seen only once. The time point: pre-treatment baseline. This chain connects TRBV5-8 to TRBJ2-7; D remains ambiguous. This material consisted of blood, taken from a patient treated with checkpoint blockade. The source is a human donor with melanoma. CDR3 sequence (DNA): TGTGCCAGCAGCTCGACGCCATACTCCCAGTACTTC. It is translated as CASSSTPYSQYF.